This entry is about one TCR beta chain. Its antigen remains undetermined. The input lacks base qualities; no much larger clone sits a single base away. Peripheral blood CD8+ and CD4+ T cells from healthy donors, Susac syndrome patients and multiple sclerosis patients were profiled using high-throughput TCR beta sequencing. The multiple sclerosis controls were treatment-naive patients whose relapsing-remitting disease, either stable or active, fulfilled the revised McDonald criteria. CD8+ TEMRA cells were enriched by FACS, while bulk CD8+ and CD4+ T cells were purified by magnetic negative isolation. Blood was drawn into EDTA tubes, processed within 24 hours, and PBMCs were isolated by density gradient centrifugation. PBMCs destined for TCR sequencing were cryopreserved in liquid nitrogen and later thawed in a 37 °C water bath. Purity of sorted or isolated CD4+, CD8+ and CD8+ TEMRA cells was at least 90%.

The entry originates in a study of CD8 T cells in Susac syndrome (dated by TCRdb to the late 2010s). Background on the whole study: Repertoire sequencing was used to test whether CD8+ T cell activation and differentiation in Susac syndrome was antigen driven.

V loses 8 bases at its end and J loses 0 bases; junction bases beyond the gene matches: 8. The CDR3 goes from the cysteine to the phenylalanine over 15 residues. Only the CDR3 DNA is retained, 45 bases long and in frame from the first base. Results and caveats for the whole study, not just this receptor: The study acknowledged that relatively few individuals were included in the TCR sequencing and HLA analysis.

RNA was extracted using the RNeasy kit, and 0.5 to 1 microgram was reverse transcribed with random hexamers. TCR beta CDR3 regions were amplified with the immunoSEQ multiplex PCR assay covering 54 Vbeta and 13 Jbeta segments. PCR amplification bias was corrected using a synthetic template baseline for primer optimization and computational correction. Concerning the study's data processing: Reads were annotated to V, D and J genes according to IMGT and were analyzed with immunoSEQ Analyzer, with only productive sequences retained. To calculate clonality, Shannon entropy was normalized by log2 of the number of productive unique sequences and then subtracted from one. For each patient and control, public and private clones were evaluated among the 100 most prevalent clones. Clones were defined as Susac-specific if absent from the healthy and MS cohorts, from 1052 published viral clones and from other ImmuneACCESS disease sequences. TCRdb reran the public reads through fastp at Q25 and MiXCR, keeping productive beta chains. CDR3 protein sequences are deduplicated, and each keeps its most common genes and DNA. TCRdb's processing, not the authors' own work, is the source of the V and J calls. The sample table shows about 170,000 distinct CDR3 sequences, and 85% to 95% are seen once. Approximately 0.094% of the sample is held by the ten biggest clonotypes.

The sequence links TRBV12-3 or TRBV12-4 to TRBJ2-7, with 9 bases aligning to TRBD2. The source material was CD4+ T cells from PBMCs. This TCR was sampled from a human donor with multiple sclerosis. The DNA sequence follows: TGTGCCAGCCGGAGCGGGGGGAAGAGCTCCTACGAGCAGTACTTC. Its translation is CASRSGGKSSYEQYF.